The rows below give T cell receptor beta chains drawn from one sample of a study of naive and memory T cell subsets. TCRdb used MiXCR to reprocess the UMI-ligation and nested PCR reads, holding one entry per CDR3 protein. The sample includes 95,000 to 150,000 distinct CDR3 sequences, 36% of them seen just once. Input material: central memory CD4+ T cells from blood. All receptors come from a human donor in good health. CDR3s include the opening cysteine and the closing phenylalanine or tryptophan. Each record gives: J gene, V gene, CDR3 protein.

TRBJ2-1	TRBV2	CASSEETGVFF
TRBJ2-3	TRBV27	CASKTSGSTDTQYF
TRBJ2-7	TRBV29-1	CSVALTDYEQYF
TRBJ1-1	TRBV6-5	CASRYSQGVVGTEAFF
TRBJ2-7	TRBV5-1	CASSLEPVSYEQYF
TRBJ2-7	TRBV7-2	CASSLQTGGEQYF
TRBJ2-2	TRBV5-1	CASSLGRGVDSGELFF
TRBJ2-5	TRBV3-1	CASSQGQGGKETQYF
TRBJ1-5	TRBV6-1	CASSTGHYNQPQHF
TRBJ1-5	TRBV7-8	CASSSQRDFGNQPQHF
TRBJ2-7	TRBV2	CASRGTGGYEQYF
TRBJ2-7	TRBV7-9	CASSPQGVSYEQYF
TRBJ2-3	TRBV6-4	CASSDSASLSEDTQYF
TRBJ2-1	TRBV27	CASSFEGLFINEQFF
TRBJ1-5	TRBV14	CASSRSRGEPQHF
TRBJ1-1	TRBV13	CASSLQGIDTEAFF
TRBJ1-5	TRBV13	CASSLTGTGGQRPQHF
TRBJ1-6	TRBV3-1	CASSHGLPYSPLHF
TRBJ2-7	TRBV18	CASSPWGYSEQYF
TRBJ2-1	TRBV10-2	CASTSGTSSYNEQFF
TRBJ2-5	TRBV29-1	CSVEDNLGRETQYF
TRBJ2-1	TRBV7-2	CASSLVIRGEQFF
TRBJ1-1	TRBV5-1	CATRSGGNTEAFF
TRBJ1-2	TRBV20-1	CSAGTGVTYGYTF
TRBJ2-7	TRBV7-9	CASTTSGTETYEQYF
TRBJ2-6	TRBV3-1	CASSQGDRAGANVLTF
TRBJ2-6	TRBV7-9	CASSSGDRRIPSGANVLTF